This T cell receptor (beta chain) was documented in a study of blood T cell repertoires in COVID-19 (TCRdb year 2020). About the study as a whole: Samples covering the acute and convalescent phases of COVID-19 were provided by collaborators in the United States, Italy and Spain. The material from the prospective study consisted of cDNA or gDNA derived from T cells, B-cell-depleted T cells, or PBMCs. Subjects who had been exposed to COVID-19, were actively infected with it, or had recovered from it provided the deeply sampled blood TCRbeta repertoires that made up the dataset. The repertoires were released in a freely available public database intended as a resource for research on the immune response to SARS-CoV-2. The samples were drawn from the first 160 participants of the ongoing ImmuneRACE study and from 1,200 or so subjects provided by 6 global collaborators. Sample metadata almost always included a de-identified subject ID, COVID-19 status, age in years and sex. HLA class I and class II types, where available, came from metadata supplied by the sample provider rather than from assay-based typing. General conclusions and limits of the study: Clinical and demographic metadata were provided uncurated, with the amount varying by source and participant.

The CDR3 runs 16 amino acids, cysteine and phenylalanine included. Of the read, only the CDR3 DNA is kept; its 48 bases are in frame from base 1. CDR1 and CDR2 were assigned from the germline V gene (reference sequence) as SGHKS and YYEKEE. V is clipped by 0 bases and J by 6 bases, and the sequence between their germline boundaries is 16 bases long. The collaborating institutions used their own protocols to collect whole blood in K2EDTA tubes. Collaborator samples were shipped for TCRbeta analysis as frozen whole blood, isolated PBMCs, or DNA extracted from either sample type. TCRbeta CDR3 regions were amplified from genomic DNA by means of the immunoSEQ Assay, a bias-controlled multiplex PCR. The authors' pipeline ran thus. Within the assay, amplification of reference gene primers was used to estimate how many nucleated cells each sample contained. Sequence reads were collapsed and filtered to measure the absolute abundance of every unique TCRbeta CDR3 rearrangement. For each sample, productive Simpson clonality was calculated as the square root of Simpson's diversity index across productive rearrangements. TCRdb retrieved this table from immuneACCESS and kept in-frame rearrangements only. Not all clones are present; in checked studies, unresolved V genes account for under half, and no reason is known for the remainder. The V and J calls and clone size were taken over from that table, and D and trimming were inferred from the DNA. Present in this sample are 84,000 or so clones, about 85% of which were seen just once. The ten largest clones capture roughly 18% of the sample.

This clone was counted a few times. Its binding antigen is unknown. Base qualities are missing; no much larger clone stands one base away. This receptor was obtained from an elderly man with active or convalescent COVID-19. Recombination connected TRBV5-5 to TRBJ1-5; the D segment could be TRBD1, given 5 matching bases. Sequenced input: peripheral blood. The bases are TGTGCCAGCAGCTTGGCCCAGGGACGGGGGGGTCAGCCCCAGCATTTT. It codes for CASSLAQGRGGQPQHF.